This T cell receptor (beta chain) was obtained from a study of STAT5B mutations in CD4+ large granular lymphocyte leukemia. General study points: CD4-sorted patient repertoires seemed more clonal than healthy CD4+ repertoires. Roughly a quarter of private leukemic clonotypes occurred rarely in other patients' non-leukemic repertoires. Higher CD4+ than CD8+ T-LGLL clonality might reflect small sample size.

Points on this clone: The antigen is unknown.

Measured with immunoSEQ multiplex PCR; TCRdb has only the in-frame clones, and not every one. The sample consists of fewer than 40,000 clones, about 81% of them appearing once. Trimming cost V 4 bases and J 0 bases; bases outside gene matches: 7. The CDR3 has 16 amino acids. The germline V gene encodes CDR1 SGHNT and CDR2 YYREEE (reference sequence). The sequencing sample was made of CD4+ T cells from blood buffy coats. The sequence was obtained from a human donor in good health. The rearrangement joins TRBV5-4 to TRBJ2-3; 8 nucleotides align to TRBD2. CDR3: CASSGLSGKSTDTQYF. The CDR3 DNA reads TGTGCCAGCAGCGGCCTTAGCGGGAAAAGCACAGATACGCAGTATTTT.